A single T cell receptor beta chain is shown here with its context. The entry originates in a study of blood T cell repertoires in COVID-19. Sequenced by immunoSEQ multiplex PCR; TCRdb stores in-frame clones only, minus some. The data hold some 300,000 clones, with 80% to 90% observed a single time. CDR1 and CDR2 from the germline V gene are LGHNA and YSLEER. CDR3 length: 16 residues. V lost 0 bases, J lost 3 bases, and 5 bases stayed unmatched. The chain has TRBV4-3 and TRBJ2-1, with 7 bases that match TRBD2. This receptor was identified in a woman aged 50 to 60 with COVID-19, enrolled during active disease. Sequencing was performed on peripheral blood. The CDR3 DNA sequence: TGCGCCAGCAGCCAAGATCGCGGCGGGAGCTACAATGAGCAGTTCTTC. As protein: CASSQDRGGSYNEQFF.